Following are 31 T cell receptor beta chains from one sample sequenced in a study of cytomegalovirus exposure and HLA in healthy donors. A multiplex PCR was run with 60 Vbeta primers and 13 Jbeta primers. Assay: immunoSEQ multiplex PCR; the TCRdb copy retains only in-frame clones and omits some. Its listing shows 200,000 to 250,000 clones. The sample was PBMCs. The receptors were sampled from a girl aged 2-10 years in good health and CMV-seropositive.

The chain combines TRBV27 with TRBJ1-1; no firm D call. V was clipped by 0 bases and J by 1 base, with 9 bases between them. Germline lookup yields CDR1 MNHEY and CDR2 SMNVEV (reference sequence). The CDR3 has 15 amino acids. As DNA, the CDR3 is TGTGCCAGCAGTTTATCCAGACTCGGGAACACTGAAGCTTTCTTT. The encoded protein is CASSLSRLGNTEAFF.

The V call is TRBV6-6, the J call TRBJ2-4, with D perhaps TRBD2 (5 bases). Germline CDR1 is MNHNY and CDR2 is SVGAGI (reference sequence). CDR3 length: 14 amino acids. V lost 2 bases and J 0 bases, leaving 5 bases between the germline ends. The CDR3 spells CASSYEGAKNIQYF. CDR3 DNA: TGTGCCAGCAGTTACGAGGGAGCCAAAAACATTCAGTACTTC.

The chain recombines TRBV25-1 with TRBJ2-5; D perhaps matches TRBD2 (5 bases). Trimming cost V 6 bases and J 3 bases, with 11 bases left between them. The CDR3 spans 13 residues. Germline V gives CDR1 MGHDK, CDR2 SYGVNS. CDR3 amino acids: CASRAHGEETQYF. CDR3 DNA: TGTGCCAGCAGGGCCCACGGGGAAGAGACCCAGTACTTC.

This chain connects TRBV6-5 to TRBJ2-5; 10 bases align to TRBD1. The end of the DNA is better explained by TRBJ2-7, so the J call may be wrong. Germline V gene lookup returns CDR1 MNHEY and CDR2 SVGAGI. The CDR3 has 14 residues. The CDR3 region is CASNPGDRGNEQYF. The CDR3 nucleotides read TGTGCCAGCAACCCCGGGGACAGGGGAAACGAGCAGTACTTC.

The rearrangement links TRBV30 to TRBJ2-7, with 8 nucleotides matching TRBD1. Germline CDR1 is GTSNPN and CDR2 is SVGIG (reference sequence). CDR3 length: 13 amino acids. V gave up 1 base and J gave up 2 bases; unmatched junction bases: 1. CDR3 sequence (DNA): TGTGCCTGGAGTGCGGACAGGGCCTACGAGCAGTACTTC. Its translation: CAWSADRAYEQYF.

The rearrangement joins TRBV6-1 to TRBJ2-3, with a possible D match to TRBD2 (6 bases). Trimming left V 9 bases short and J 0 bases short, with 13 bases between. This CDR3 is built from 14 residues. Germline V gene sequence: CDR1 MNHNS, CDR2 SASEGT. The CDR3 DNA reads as TGTGCCAGGGGAAGACTAGAGAGCACAGATACGCAGTATTTT. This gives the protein CARGRLESTDTQYF.

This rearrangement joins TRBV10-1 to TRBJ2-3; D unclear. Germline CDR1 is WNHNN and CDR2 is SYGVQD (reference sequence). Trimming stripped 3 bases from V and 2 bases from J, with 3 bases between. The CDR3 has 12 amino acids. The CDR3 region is CASSDSTDTQYF. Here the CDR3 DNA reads TGCGCCAGCAGTGACTCCACAGATACGCAGTATTTT.

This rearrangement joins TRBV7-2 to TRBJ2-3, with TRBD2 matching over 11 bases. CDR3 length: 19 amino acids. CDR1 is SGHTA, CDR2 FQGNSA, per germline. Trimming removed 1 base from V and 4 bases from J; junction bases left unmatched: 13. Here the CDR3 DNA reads TGTGCCAGCAGCTTAGGTAGGATAGCGGGAGGGCCTCGCGCAGATACGCAGTATTTT. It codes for CASSLGRIAGGPRADTQYF.

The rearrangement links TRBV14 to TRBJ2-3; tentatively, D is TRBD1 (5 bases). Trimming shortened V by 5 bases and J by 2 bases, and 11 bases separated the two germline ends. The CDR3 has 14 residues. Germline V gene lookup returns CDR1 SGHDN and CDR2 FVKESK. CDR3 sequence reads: CASSATGHTDTQYF. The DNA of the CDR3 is TGTGCCAGCAGCGCAACAGGCCACACAGATACGCAGTATTTT.

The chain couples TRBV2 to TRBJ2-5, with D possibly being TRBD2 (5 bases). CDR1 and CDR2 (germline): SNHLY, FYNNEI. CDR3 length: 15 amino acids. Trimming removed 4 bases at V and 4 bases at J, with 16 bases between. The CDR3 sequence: CASSALGRLSETQYF. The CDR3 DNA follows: TGTGCCAGCAGTGCGTTGGGCAGACTATCAGAGACCCAGTACTTC. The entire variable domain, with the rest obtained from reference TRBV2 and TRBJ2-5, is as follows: EPEVTQTPSHQVTQMGQEVILRCVPISNHLYFYWYRQILGQKVEFLVSFYNNEISEKSEIFDDQFSVERPDGSNFTLKIRSTKLEDSAMYFCASSALGRLSETQYFGPGTRLLVL.

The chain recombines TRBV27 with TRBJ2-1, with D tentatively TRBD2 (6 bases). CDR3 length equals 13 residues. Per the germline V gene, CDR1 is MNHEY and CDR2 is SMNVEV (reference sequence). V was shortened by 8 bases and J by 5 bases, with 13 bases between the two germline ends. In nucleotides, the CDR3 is TGTGCCAGCGGGAGACTAGAGCACAATGAGCAGTTCTTC. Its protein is CASGRLEHNEQFF.

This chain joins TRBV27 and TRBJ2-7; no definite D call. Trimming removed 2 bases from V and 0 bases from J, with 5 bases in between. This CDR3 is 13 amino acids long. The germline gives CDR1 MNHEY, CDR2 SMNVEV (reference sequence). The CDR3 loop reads CASSLTVSYEQYF. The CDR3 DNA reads TGTGCCAGCAGTTTAACTGTCTCCTACGAGCAGTACTTC.

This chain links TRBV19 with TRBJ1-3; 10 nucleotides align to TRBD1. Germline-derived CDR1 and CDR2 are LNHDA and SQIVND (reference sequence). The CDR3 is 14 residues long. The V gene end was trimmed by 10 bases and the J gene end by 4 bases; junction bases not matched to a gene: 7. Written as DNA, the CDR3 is TGTGCCACTCGGGACAGGGGACGCGGAAACACCATATATTTT. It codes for CATRDRGRGNTIYF.

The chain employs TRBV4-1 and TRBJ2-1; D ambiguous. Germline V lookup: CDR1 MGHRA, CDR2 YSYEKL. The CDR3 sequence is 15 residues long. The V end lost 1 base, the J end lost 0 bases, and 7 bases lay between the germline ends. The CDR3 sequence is CASSQGPGSYNEQFF. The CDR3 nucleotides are TGCGCCAGCAGCCAAGGTCCGGGCTCCTACAATGAGCAGTTCTTC.

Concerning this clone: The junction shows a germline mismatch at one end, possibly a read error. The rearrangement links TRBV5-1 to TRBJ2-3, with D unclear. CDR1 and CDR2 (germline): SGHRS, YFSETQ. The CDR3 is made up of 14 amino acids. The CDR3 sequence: CASSLGSFTNTQYF. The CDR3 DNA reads TGCGCCAGCAGCTTGGGCAGTTTCACAAATACGCAGTATTTT.

The CDR3 nucleotides are TGCGCCAGCATGAGCTCAGCGGGAGTTGGCAATGAGCAGTTCTTC. Translated: CASMSSAGVGNEQFF. The J gene is TRBJ2-1, the V gene TRBV5-1; 8 nucleotides line up with TRBD2. The germline CDR1 and CDR2 sequences are SGHRS and YFSETQ. The J segment lost 6 bases and the V segment lost 6 bases, leaving 11 bases of the junction unmatched. This CDR3 has 15 residues.

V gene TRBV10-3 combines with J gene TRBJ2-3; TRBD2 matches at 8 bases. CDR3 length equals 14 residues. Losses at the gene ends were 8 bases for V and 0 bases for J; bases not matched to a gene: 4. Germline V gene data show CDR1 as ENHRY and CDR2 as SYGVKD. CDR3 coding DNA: TGTGCCATCGGGGAGCGGGGGAGCACAGATACGCAGTATTTT. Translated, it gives CAIGERGSTDTQYF.

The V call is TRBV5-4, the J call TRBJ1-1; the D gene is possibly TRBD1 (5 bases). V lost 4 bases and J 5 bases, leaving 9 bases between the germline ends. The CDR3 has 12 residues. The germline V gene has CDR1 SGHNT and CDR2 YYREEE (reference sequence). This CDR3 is CASSVGQTEAFF. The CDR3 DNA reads TGTGCCAGCAGCGTCGGACAAACTGAAGCTTTCTTT.

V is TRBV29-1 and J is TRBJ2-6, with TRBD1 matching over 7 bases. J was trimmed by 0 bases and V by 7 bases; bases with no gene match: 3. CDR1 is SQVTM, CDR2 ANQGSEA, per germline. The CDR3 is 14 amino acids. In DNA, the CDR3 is TGCAGCGCAACAGGGGACTCTGGGGCCAACGTCCTGACTTTC. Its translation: CSATGDSGANVLTF.

CDR3 residues: CASLSGRPKTYEQYF. Here the CDR3 DNA reads TGTGCCAGCTTGAGCGGGAGGCCCAAGACCTACGAGCAGTACTTC. This chain connects TRBV6-1 to TRBJ2-5; TRBD2 matches 9 bases. The J call is doubtful: the DNA matches TRBJ2-7 better. Germline assignment: CDR1 MNHNS and CDR2 SASEGT. The CDR3 contains 15 residues.

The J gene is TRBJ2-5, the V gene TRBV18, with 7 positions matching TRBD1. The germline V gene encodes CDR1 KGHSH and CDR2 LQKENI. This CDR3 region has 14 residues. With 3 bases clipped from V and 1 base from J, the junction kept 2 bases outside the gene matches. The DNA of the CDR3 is TGTGCCAGCTCACCCGGGACAGCCCAAGAGACCCAGTACTTC. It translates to CASSPGTAQETQYF.

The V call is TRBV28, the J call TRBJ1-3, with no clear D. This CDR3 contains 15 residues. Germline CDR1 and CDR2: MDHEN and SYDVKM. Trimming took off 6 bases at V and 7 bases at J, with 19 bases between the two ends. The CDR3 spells CASSQVGLKDNTIYF. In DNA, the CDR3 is TGTGCCAGCAGCCAAGTGGGCCTGAAGGATAACACCATATATTTT.

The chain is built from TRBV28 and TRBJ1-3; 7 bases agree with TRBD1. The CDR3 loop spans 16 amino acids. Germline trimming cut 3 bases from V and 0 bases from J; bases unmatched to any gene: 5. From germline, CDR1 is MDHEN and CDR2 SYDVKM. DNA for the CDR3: TGTGCCAGCAGTTTTTACAGGGGAAACTCTGGAAACACCATATATTTT. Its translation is CASSFYRGNSGNTIYF.

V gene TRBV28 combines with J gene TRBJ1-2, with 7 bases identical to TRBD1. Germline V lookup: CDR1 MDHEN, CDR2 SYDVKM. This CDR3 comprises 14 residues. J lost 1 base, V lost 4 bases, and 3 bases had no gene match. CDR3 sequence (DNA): TGTGCCAGCAGTTCGACAGGGATTAACTATGGCTACACCTTC. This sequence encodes CASSSTGINYGYTF.

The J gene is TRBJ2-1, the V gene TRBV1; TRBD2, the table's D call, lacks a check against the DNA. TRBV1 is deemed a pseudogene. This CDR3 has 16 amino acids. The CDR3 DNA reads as TGCACCACGGGGAGGGATTGGACTAGCGGGATACATGAGCAGTTCTTC. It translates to CTTGRDWTSGIHEQFF.

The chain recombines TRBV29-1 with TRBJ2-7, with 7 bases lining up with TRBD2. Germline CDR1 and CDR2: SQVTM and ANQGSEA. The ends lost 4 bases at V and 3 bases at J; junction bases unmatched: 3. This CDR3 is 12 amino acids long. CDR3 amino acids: CSVARGNYEQYF. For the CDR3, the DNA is TGCAGCGTTGCGCGGGGGAACTACGAGCAGTACTTC.

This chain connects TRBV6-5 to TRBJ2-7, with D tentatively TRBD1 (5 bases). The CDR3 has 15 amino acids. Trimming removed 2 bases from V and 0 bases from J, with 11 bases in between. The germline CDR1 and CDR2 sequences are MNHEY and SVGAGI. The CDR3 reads CASSYGVGHSYEQYF. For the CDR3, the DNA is TGTGCCAGCAGTTACGGAGTGGGGCACTCCTACGAGCAGTACTTC.

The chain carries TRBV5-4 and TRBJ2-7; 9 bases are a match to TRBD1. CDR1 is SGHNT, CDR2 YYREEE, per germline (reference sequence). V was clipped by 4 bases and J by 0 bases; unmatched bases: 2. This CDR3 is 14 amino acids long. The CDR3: CASSRTGASYEQYF. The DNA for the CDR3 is TGTGCCAGCAGCCGGACAGGGGCCTCCTACGAGCAGTACTTC.

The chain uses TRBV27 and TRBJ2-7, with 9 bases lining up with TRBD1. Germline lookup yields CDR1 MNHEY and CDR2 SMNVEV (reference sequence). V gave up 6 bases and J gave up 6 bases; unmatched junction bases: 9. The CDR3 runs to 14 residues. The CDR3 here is CASSIRTGGSEQYF. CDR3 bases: TGTGCCAGCAGCATCCGAACAGGGGGCAGCGAGCAGTACTTC.

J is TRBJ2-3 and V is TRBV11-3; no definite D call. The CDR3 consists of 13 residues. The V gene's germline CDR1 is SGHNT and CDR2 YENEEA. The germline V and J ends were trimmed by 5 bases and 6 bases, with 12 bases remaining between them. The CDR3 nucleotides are TGTGCCAGCAGCGCCTACAGTTACGATACGCAGTATTTT. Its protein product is CASSAYSYDTQYF.

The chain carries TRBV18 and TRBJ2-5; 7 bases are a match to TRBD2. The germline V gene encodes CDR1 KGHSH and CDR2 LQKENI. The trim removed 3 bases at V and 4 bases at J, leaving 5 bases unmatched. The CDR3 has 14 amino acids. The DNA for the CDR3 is TGTGCCAGCTCACCGATCGGCGGGAGAGAGACCCAGTACTTC. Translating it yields CASSPIGGRETQYF.